These T cell receptor beta chains were read from a single sample in a study of cytomegalovirus exposure and HLA in healthy donors. Only in-frame clones appear in the TCRdb table, and some are missing; sequencing was by immunoSEQ multiplex PCR. Of about 130,000 clones listed, about 85% are singletons. The sample was PBMCs. All receptors come from a boy between 5 and 17 years old in good health and CMV-seronegative. Each CDR3 is given with its conserved first and last residue. A D gene is named only where the DNA matches it firmly. For some rows the clone size is stated as once, few or many, or as a class when expanded; others skip it.

D gene: -; J gene: TRBJ2-5; clone size: -; V gene: TRBV10-3; CDR3 DNA: TGTGCCATCAGTGAGTCGGTCGCAGGCACCCAGTACTTC; CDR3 protein: CAISESVAGTQYF
D gene: TRBD2; J gene: TRBJ2-7; clone size: -; V gene: TRBV30; CDR3 DNA: TGTGCCTGGAGTACAGCGGGGGGGGGCTCCTACGAGCAGTACTTC; CDR3 protein: CAWSTAGGGSYEQYF
D gene: TRBD2; J gene: TRBJ2-1; clone size: -; V gene: TRBV7-9; CDR3 DNA: TGTGCCAGCAGCACACTAGCGGGCGGGGGACCTTCCTACAATGAGCAGTTCTTC; CDR3 protein: CASSTLAGGGPSYNEQFF
D gene: -; J gene: TRBJ2-3; clone size: -; V gene: TRBV7-2; CDR3 DNA: TGTGCCAGCAGCTTAAAACAAGATACGCAGTATTTT; CDR3 protein: CASSLKQDTQYF
D gene: TRBD1; J gene: TRBJ2-7; clone size: -; V gene: TRBV5-1; CDR3 DNA: TGCGCCAGCAGCTTGGGGGGACAGGGCGGCTCCTACGAGCAGTACTTC; CDR3 protein: CASSLGGQGGSYEQYF
D gene: -; J gene: TRBJ2-3; clone size: -; V gene: TRBV5-4; CDR3 DNA: TGTGCCAGCAGCTTGGACAGCTTCACAGATACGCAGTATTTT; CDR3 protein: CASSLDSFTDTQYF
D gene: -; J gene: TRBJ2-1; clone size: -; V gene: TRBV9; CDR3 DNA: TGTGCCAGCAGCGGGCAGCTCCCCCCCAGGAACAATGAGCAGTTCTTC; CDR3 protein: CASSGQLPPRNNEQFF
D gene: TRBD2; J gene: TRBJ2-1; clone size: -; V gene: TRBV7-8; CDR3 DNA: TGTGCCAGCAGCCCTGGACTAGCGGGGGCGCCTCGGAATGAGCAGTTCTTC; CDR3 protein: CASSPGLAGAPRNEQFF
D gene: -; J gene: TRBJ1-6; clone size: -; V gene: TRBV27; CDR3 DNA: TGTGCCAGCAGTTTTTGGAGAATTAAGAATAATTCACCCCTCCACTTT; CDR3 protein: CASSFWRIKNNSPLHF
D gene: TRBD1; J gene: TRBJ1-1; clone size: -; V gene: TRBV19; CDR3 DNA: TGTGCCAGTAGTGCGGCGACAGGGGGGAACACTGAAGCTTTCTTT; CDR3 protein: CASSAATGGNTEAFF
D gene: -; J gene: TRBJ1-2; clone size: -; V gene: TRBV7-9; CDR3 DNA: TGTGCCAGCAGCTCCTACAGGGTTGAGTTGGGCTACACCTTC; CDR3 protein: CASSSYRVELGYTF
D gene: TRBD2; J gene: TRBJ2-7; clone size: -; V gene: TRBV30; CDR3 DNA: TGTGCCTGGACACTAACTAGCGGACCCTACGAGCAGTACTTC; CDR3 protein: CAWTLTSGPYEQYF
D gene: TRBD1; J gene: TRBJ2-7; clone size: -; V gene: TRBV2; CDR3 DNA: TGTGCCAGCAGTGACCTAGGGGGCAACTACGAGCAGTACTTC; CDR3 protein: CASSDLGGNYEQYF
D gene: TRBD1; J gene: TRBJ1-2; clone size: -; V gene: TRBV6-5; CDR3 DNA: TGTGCCAGCAGCCCGGAACAGGGGAAGAAATATGGCTACACCTTC; CDR3 protein: CASSPEQGKKYGYTF
D gene: -; J gene: TRBJ2-4; clone size: -; V gene: TRBV7-9; CDR3 DNA: TGTGCCAGCAGCTTAGAACAGGGACATTGGGACATTCAGTACTTC; CDR3 protein: CASSLEQGHWDIQYF
D gene: -; J gene: TRBJ2-3; clone size: once; V gene: TRBV10-2; CDR3 DNA: TGCGCCAGCAGAGGGGGGGCTCGTACAGATACGCAGTATTTT; CDR3 protein: CASRGGARTDTQYF
D gene: -; J gene: TRBJ1-4; clone size: -; V gene: TRBV5-1; CDR3 DNA: TGCGCCAGCAGCGAGGGACACTCAACTAATGAAAAACTGTTTTTT; CDR3 protein: CASSEGHSTNEKLFF
D gene: -; J gene: TRBJ1-4; clone size: -; V gene: TRBV6-6; CDR3 DNA: TGTGCCAGCAGTTACGCGGCAGGGGATAATGAAAAACTGTTTTTT; CDR3 protein: CASSYAAGDNEKLFF